Detailed here is one T cell receptor beta chain. The entry originates in a study of blood T cell repertoires in COVID-19. V was pared by 3 bases and J by 5 bases, with 8 bases between. In germline, CDR1 is SGDLS, CDR2 YYNGEE. The CDR3 runs to 12 residues. Method: immunoSEQ multiplex PCR; TCRdb's copy keeps in-frame clones and lacks some. The data contain hundreds of thousands of clones, about 85% of them singletons. The receptor's source is a woman between 18 and 30 years old with acute COVID-19. The chain couples TRBV9 to TRBJ1-2, with a tentative D call TRBD1 (5 bases). Sequencing was done on a sample of PBMCs or T cells enriched from blood (not recorded which). The CDR3 nucleotides read TGTGCCAGCAGCGGCAGGGCTTATGGCTACACCTTC. Its translation: CASSGRAYGYTF. The complete variable domain, with remaining parts taken from reference TRBV9 and TRBJ1-2, reads DSGVTQTPKHLITATGQRVTLRCSPRSGDLSVYWYQQSLDQGLQFLIQYYNGEERAKGNILERFSAQQFPDLHSELNLSSLELGDSALYFCASSGRAYGYTFGSGTRLTVV.